Reported below is one T cell receptor beta chain. Its specificity is unknown. These data come from a study of shared clonotypes between healthy human individuals. The wider study: Every donor yielded three CD4 naive, three CD4 memory, two CD8 naive and one CD8 memory plate. Study findings and constraints: Although depth was large, rarefaction showed that sequencing of the sorted subsets was incomplete. Researchers sampled blood only, noting tissue repertoires likely differ.

Cells designated naive CD8 were CD45RO-negative and were positively selected for CCR7, with terminally differentiated effector memory CD45RA+ cells excluded. TCRdb's copy holds only in-frame clones and misses some; the assay was immunoSEQ multiplex PCR. In the table there are roughly 2.1 million clones, around 93% of which are singletons. CDR3 length equals 15 residues. The germline V gene has CDR1 MNHEY and CDR2 SMNVEV (reference sequence). V was pared by 6 bases and J by 4 bases, with 18 bases between. This chain uses TRBV27 with TRBJ2-5; D might be TRBD1 or TRBD2, each matching 5 bases. The clonotype comes from a man between 18 and 35 years old in good health. Some clones in this sample may be carry-over from other donors' samples. Source material: naive CD8+ T cells from PBMCs. The CDR3 DNA reads as TGTGCCAGCAGCAGACAGACCTTTGGGGGAGAGACCCAGTACTTC. It translates to CASSRQTFGGETQYF.